This TCR beta chain came from a study of regulatory T cells in long-lasting Graves disease. Study-level results: TCR diversity was lower in persistent Graves' patients than in newly diagnosed ones.

HTBI primers from iRepertoire and Arm-PCR of CDR3 regions yielded the TCR beta libraries. MiXCR, applied by TCRdb to the multiplex PCR reads, yields one record per CDR3 protein. The sample has around 460,000 distinct CDR3 sequences, around a fifth seen once. There are 14 residues in the CDR3. Specified time point: persistent/refractory GD, antithyroid drugs over 5 years with positive TRAb. Researchers made the TCR library from RNA that was extracted from PBMCs. In its sample, this clonotype was seen a few times. What it binds is not known. One end of the junction varies from germline; a read error may be responsible.

The V and J genes are TRBV12-3 or TRBV12-4 and TRBJ1-5, with a tentative D call TRBD1 (6 bases). The sequences come from peripheral blood mononuclear cells (PBMCs), collected when the disease was refractory, from a patient treated with antithyroid drugs. The clonotype originates from a female donor with Graves disease. The CDR3 here is CASSQGFGNRPQHF. CDR3 in DNA: TGTGCCAGCAGTCAGGGGTTTGGCAATCGGCCCCAGCATTTT.